Listed below are T cell receptor beta chains from one sample, sequenced in a study of cytomegalovirus exposure and HLA in healthy donors. Assay used: immunoSEQ multiplex PCR; TCRdb lists only in-frame clones, some missing. The sample lists about 160,000 clones; roughly 80% were seen once. Material for sequencing was PBMCs. Source of these receptors: a male donor in good health and CMV-seropositive. Each CDR3 is given with its conserved first and last residue. Each record gives: J gene, D gene, clone size, V gene, CDR3 DNA, CDR3 protein. D genes are given only for firm matches. Not every row has a clone size; where given, it reads once, few, many or a size class.

J gene: TRBJ1-4; D gene: NA; clone size: few; V gene: TRBV5-4; CDR3 DNA: TGTGCCAGCAGCTTGGACAGGAATGAAAAACTGTTTTTT; CDR3 protein: CASSLDRNEKLFF
J gene: TRBJ2-5; D gene: TRBD2; clone size: once; V gene: TRBV29-1; CDR3 DNA: TGCAGCGGTCGGCGGGGGGCGGGGGAGACCCAGTACTTC; CDR3 protein: CSGRRGAGETQYF
J gene: TRBJ1-2; D gene: NA; clone size: NA; V gene: TRBV9; CDR3 DNA: TGTGCCAGCAGCGTAGCCACAGGGCCCGACTATGGCTACACCTTC; CDR3 protein: CASSVATGPDYGYTF
J gene: TRBJ2-5; D gene: NA; clone size: NA; V gene: TRBV29-1; CDR3 DNA: TGCAGCGTATCCCAGGATCAAGAGACCCAGTACTTC; CDR3 protein: CSVSQDQETQYF
J gene: TRBJ2-6; D gene: NA; clone size: once; V gene: TRBV5-6; CDR3 DNA: TGTGCCAGCAGCTTGGGGCAAAGCTCTGGGGCCAACGTCCTGACTTTC; CDR3 protein: CASSLGQSSGANVLTF
J gene: TRBJ1-1; D gene: TRBD1; clone size: NA; V gene: TRBV19; CDR3 DNA: TGTGCCAGTAGTCCAGGGACAGGGGGCACTGAAGCTTTCTTT; CDR3 protein: CASSPGTGGTEAFF
J gene: TRBJ2-5; D gene: TRBD2; clone size: NA; V gene: TRBV5-1; CDR3 DNA: TGCGCCAGCAGCTCCCGCGGGGGGTTCCCTCCCGAGACCCAGTACTTC; CDR3 protein: CASSSRGGFPPETQYF
J gene: TRBJ1-2; D gene: TRBD1; clone size: NA; V gene: TRBV27; CDR3 DNA: TGTGCCAGCAGTGAGACAGGGGGAAGTTATGGCTACACCTTC; CDR3 protein: CASSETGGSYGYTF
J gene: TRBJ1-4; D gene: TRBD1; clone size: NA; V gene: TRBV6-6; CDR3 DNA: TGTGCCAGCAGCTCTCATACAGGGGGTATTAATGAAAAACTGTTTTTT; CDR3 protein: CASSSHTGGINEKLFF
J gene: TRBJ2-1; D gene: NA; clone size: NA; V gene: TRBV5-4; CDR3 DNA: TGTGCCAGCAGAATCAAACAGGGCAGCTCCTACAATGAGCAGTTCTTC; CDR3 protein: CASRIKQGSSYNEQFF
J gene: TRBJ2-7; D gene: TRBD2; clone size: NA; V gene: TRBV28; CDR3 DNA: TGTGCCAGCAGGTGGAGCGGGAGCTTCTACGAGCAGTACTTC; CDR3 protein: CASRWSGSFYEQYF
J gene: TRBJ2-1; D gene: TRBD1; clone size: NA; V gene: TRBV28; CDR3 DNA: TGTGCCAGCAGTTCCCCGGGACAGGGGTTCGCCAATGAGCAGTTCTTC; CDR3 protein: CASSSPGQGFANEQFF
J gene: TRBJ2-7; D gene: NA; clone size: NA; V gene: TRBV29-1; CDR3 DNA: TGCAGCGTTGAAGATCGGACTGGGAAGAGCTCCTACGAGCAGTACTTC; CDR3 protein: CSVEDRTGKSSYEQYF
J gene: TRBJ1-5; D gene: TRBD1; clone size: NA; V gene: TRBV28; CDR3 DNA: TGTGCCAGCAGGGAAGAGGGACAGTCTAGCAATCAGCCCCAGCATTTT; CDR3 protein: CASREEGQSSNQPQHF
J gene: TRBJ1-4; D gene: TRBD1; clone size: few; V gene: TRBV30; CDR3 DNA: TGTGCCTGGGAGTTCCCGACAGGGGGCAATGAAAAACTGTTTTTT; CDR3 protein: CAWEFPTGGNEKLFF
J gene: TRBJ2-7; D gene: NA; clone size: once; V gene: TRBV7-2; CDR3 DNA: TGTGCCAGCAGCTTAGTCGTTGGGGGCTCCCACGAGCAGTACTTC; CDR3 protein: CASSLVVGGSHEQYF
J gene: TRBJ1-6; D gene: TRBD1; clone size: once; V gene: TRBV9; CDR3 DNA: TGTGCCAGCAGCACGTATTCATCGGGGACAGGTGGTGATTCACCCCTCCACTTT; CDR3 protein: CASSTYSSGTGGDSPLHF
J gene: TRBJ1-1; D gene: NA; clone size: few; V gene: TRBV28; CDR3 DNA: TGTGCCCTCCAGGGGTTGGTGGGCTCCGAAGCTTTCTTT; CDR3 protein: CALQGLVGSEAFF
J gene: TRBJ2-1; D gene: TRBD2; clone size: NA; V gene: TRBV15; CDR3 DNA: TGTGCCACCAGCAGAGCCTCCGGGACTAGTGGTGGCGGTGAGCAGTTCTTC; CDR3 protein: CATSRASGTSGGGEQFF
J gene: TRBJ2-3; D gene: TRBD2; clone size: NA; V gene: TRBV4-3; CDR3 DNA: TGCGCCAGCAGCCCCTACCAATCGCTAGCGGGGATCACAGATACGCAGTATTTT; CDR3 protein: CASSPYQSLAGITDTQYF
J gene: TRBJ2-1; D gene: TRBD2; clone size: NA; V gene: TRBV19; CDR3 DNA: TGTGCCAGTAGTATCGGGAGGTTATCCTACAATGAGCAGTTCTTC; CDR3 protein: CASSIGRLSYNEQFF
J gene: TRBJ1-2; D gene: NA; clone size: NA; V gene: TRBV9; CDR3 DNA: TGTGCCAGCAGCGCAGGGATCGGGGAGGGTGGCTACACCTTC; CDR3 protein: CASSAGIGEGGYTF
J gene: TRBJ2-7; D gene: TRBD2; clone size: NA; V gene: TRBV10-2; CDR3 DNA: TGCGCCAGCAGTGAATTCGGGGGGTCCTCCTACGAGCAGTACTTC; CDR3 protein: CASSEFGGSSYEQYF
J gene: TRBJ1-1; D gene: NA; clone size: NA; V gene: TRBV18; CDR3 DNA: TGTGCCAGCTCCCTGGGAGACACTGAAGCTTTCTTT; CDR3 protein: CASSLGDTEAFF
J gene: TRBJ2-3; D gene: NA; clone size: NA; V gene: TRBV7-9; CDR3 DNA: TGTTCCAGCAGCTCCTTCACAGATACGCAGTATTTT; CDR3 protein: CSSSSFTDTQYF
J gene: TRBJ2-1; D gene: NA; clone size: NA; V gene: TRBV7-2; CDR3 DNA: TGTGCCAGCAGCTTAGGACTGGCGGTGCCGGAGAATGAGCAGTTCTTC; CDR3 protein: CASSLGLAVPENEQFF
J gene: TRBJ2-7; D gene: NA; clone size: NA; V gene: TRBV10-3; CDR3 DNA: TGTGCCATCAGGAGTCAGGGCGAGCTCTACGAGCAGTACTTC; CDR3 protein: CAIRSQGELYEQYF
J gene: TRBJ1-6; D gene: NA; clone size: NA; V gene: TRBV21-1; CDR3 DNA: TGTGCCAGCAGCGGTCACAGGGGGAGCTCCTATAATTCACCCCTCCACTTT; CDR3 protein: CASSGHRGSSYNSPLHF
J gene: TRBJ2-1; D gene: TRBD2; clone size: NA; V gene: TRBV4-2; CDR3 DNA: TGTGCCAGCAGCCAGTATACTAGCGGGGGGGTTACCTACAATGAGCAGTTCTTC; CDR3 protein: CASSQYTSGGVTYNEQFF
J gene: TRBJ2-2; D gene: TRBD1; clone size: few; V gene: TRBV11-3; CDR3 DNA: TGTGCCAGCAGCTCGACAGGGCTTGGGGCCGGGGAGCTGTTTTTT; CDR3 protein: CASSSTGLGAGELFF
J gene: TRBJ2-6; D gene: NA; clone size: few; V gene: TRBV19; CDR3 DNA: TGTGCCAGTAATACCCCCTCAGGGTTCTCTGGGGCCAACGGCCTGACTTTC; CDR3 protein: CASNTPSGFSGANGLTF
J gene: TRBJ2-6; D gene: TRBD1; clone size: NA; V gene: TRBV19; CDR3 DNA: TGTGCCTCCTTGGACAGGGGGCGAGGGGCCAACGTCCTGACTTTC; CDR3 protein: CASLDRGRGANVLTF
J gene: TRBJ2-1; D gene: TRBD2; clone size: NA; V gene: TRBV9; CDR3 DNA: TGTGCCAGCAGCGTGACTAGCGGGAGCCGGGATGAGCAGTTCTTC; CDR3 protein: CASSVTSGSRDEQFF
J gene: TRBJ2-4; D gene: TRBD1; clone size: once; V gene: TRBV18; CDR3 DNA: TGTGCCAGCTCACCGGGACAGGTCAAAAACATTCAGTACTTC; CDR3 protein: CASSPGQVKNIQYF
J gene: TRBJ2-3; D gene: TRBD1; clone size: NA; V gene: TRBV25-1; CDR3 DNA: TGTGCCAGCAGTGAATCAGTGGGGACAGGCGCTAGCACAGATACGCAGTATTTT; CDR3 protein: CASSESVGTGASTDTQYF
J gene: TRBJ2-1; D gene: NA; clone size: NA; V gene: TRBV27; CDR3 DNA: TGTGCCAGCAGTTTATCGGCGGCCTACAATGAGCAGTTCTTC; CDR3 protein: CASSLSAAYNEQFF
J gene: TRBJ2-7; D gene: TRBD2; clone size: NA; V gene: TRBV6-6; CDR3 DNA: TGTGCCAGCAGTTACTCGGCTAGCGGACCCTACGAGCAGTACTTC; CDR3 protein: CASSYSASGPYEQYF
J gene: TRBJ2-1; D gene: NA; clone size: NA; V gene: TRBV28; CDR3 DNA: TGTGCCACAAGGTTTAGCGGCCGGGGTGAGCAGTTCTTC; CDR3 protein: CATRFSGRGEQFF
J gene: TRBJ1-4; D gene: NA; clone size: NA; V gene: TRBV15; CDR3 DNA: TGTGCCACCAGCAACGTCCAGGAAAAACTGTTTTTT; CDR3 protein: CATSNVQEKLFF
J gene: TRBJ1-4; D gene: NA; clone size: once; V gene: TRBV19; CDR3 DNA: TGTGCCAGTAGTATCGGGGCAACTAATGAAAAACTGTTTTTT; CDR3 protein: CASSIGATNEKLFF
J gene: TRBJ2-1; D gene: TRBD2; clone size: NA; V gene: TRBV7-8; CDR3 DNA: TGTGCCAGCAGCTTGGGACTAGTGAGCAATGAGCAGTTCTTC; CDR3 protein: CASSLGLVSNEQFF
J gene: TRBJ2-5; D gene: TRBD1; clone size: NA; V gene: TRBV10-2; CDR3 DNA: TGCGCCAGCAGTGCCCGGACAGGACAAGAGACCCAGTACTTC; CDR3 protein: CASSARTGQETQYF
J gene: TRBJ2-6; D gene: NA; clone size: NA; V gene: TRBV9; CDR3 DNA: TGTGCCAGCAGCATAAACAGGGGGAGGGGGTCTGGGGCCAACGTCCTGACTTTC; CDR3 protein: CASSINRGRGSGANVLTF
J gene: TRBJ2-3; D gene: NA; clone size: NA; V gene: TRBV27; CDR3 DNA: TGTGCCACCAGCAAAATTCCGGACTTCACAGATACGCAGTATTTT; CDR3 protein: CATSKIPDFTDTQYF
J gene: TRBJ2-3; D gene: NA; clone size: NA; V gene: TRBV9; CDR3 DNA: TGTGCCAGCAGCGTGGGGGGGCACTCCAGCACAGATACGCAGTATTTT; CDR3 protein: CASSVGGHSSTDTQYF
J gene: TRBJ1-2; D gene: NA; clone size: once; V gene: TRBV19; CDR3 DNA: TGTGCCAGTACCACTGGGGGAGCCGGGGGGTATGGCTACACCTTC; CDR3 protein: CASTTGGAGGYGYTF